The present TCR beta chain was sequenced within a study of blood T cell repertoires in COVID-19 (dated by TCRdb to the early 2020s). In the study overall: Samples from collaborators originated in the United States, Italy and Spain and spanned both the acute and convalescent phases of COVID-19. The prospective study material was composed of cDNA or gDNA derived from T cells, B-cell-depleted T cells, or PBMCs. Subjects who had been exposed to COVID-19, were actively infected with it, or had recovered from it provided the deeply sampled blood TCRbeta repertoires that made up the dataset. The repertoires were released in a freely available public database intended as a resource for research on the immune response to SARS-CoV-2. Samples were obtained from the ongoing ImmuneRACE study (first 160 participants) and from about 1,300 subjects provided by 6 global collaborators. The sample metadata nearly always contained a de-identified subject ID, COVID-19 status, age in years and sex. Where available, HLA class I and class II types were taken from metadata supplied by the sample provider and were not determined by assay-based typing. General conclusions and limits of the study: The amount of clinical and demographic metadata varied by source and participant and was provided uncurated.

This clone was detected a few times. The antigen it binds to is not known. No base-level quality is on record; no much larger clone is a single base apart. TCRbeta CDR3 regions were amplified from genomic DNA using the immunoSEQ Assay, a bias-controlled multiplex PCR. On the authors' methods: Within the assay, amplification of reference gene primers was used to estimate how many nucleated cells each sample contained. To quantify the absolute abundance of each unique TCRbeta CDR3 rearrangement, sequence reads were collapsed and filtered. For each sample, productive Simpson clonality was calculated as the square root of Simpson's diversity index across productive rearrangements. This is the immuneACCESS table as TCRdb keeps it, with only in-frame sequences that have V and J called. A part of the clones is gone; compared with another copy, unresolved V genes explain less than half, and the rest is unexplained. That table is the source of V, J and clone size, and D and trimming were worked out from the DNA. In this sample the table shows over 100,000 clones, more than 70% of which occur a single time. The leading ten clones occupy 10% to 13% of the sample.

Whole blood was collected in K2EDTA tubes by collaborating institutions according to the institutions' own protocols. For TCRbeta analysis, collaborators shipped samples in one of three forms: frozen whole blood, isolated PBMCs, or DNA extracted from either of those sample types. Unmatched junction bases come to 3, with V trimmed by 5 bases and J by 5 bases. Based on the germline V gene, the CDR1 and CDR2 sequences are SNHLY and FYNNEI. The CDR3 covers 14 residues, taking in both the cysteine and the phenylalanine. Solely the CDR3 DNA is kept, with 42 bases framed from the first base. Recombination connected TRBV2 to TRBJ1-5; TRBD1 fits 10 bases in the junction. The sample was peripheral blood. The TCR originated in a man between 50 and 59 years old with acute or convalescent COVID-19. The DNA sequence is TGTGCCAGCAGTTCAGGACAGGGGGATCAGCCCCAGCATTTT. This gives the protein CASSSGQGDQPQHF.